The rows below give T cell receptor beta chains drawn from one sample of a study of blood T cell repertoires in COVID-19. Assay: immunoSEQ multiplex PCR; the TCRdb copy retains only in-frame clones and omits some. This table holds approximately 500,000 clones, about 88% found once. The sample consisted of peripheral blood. Receptors originate from a man aged 18 to 30 with COVID-19, enrolled during active disease. Both conserved end residues are part of each CDR3. A D gene is named only where the DNA matches it firmly. For some rows the clone size is stated as once, few or many, or as a class when expanded; others skip it.

v_call	d_call	j_call	clone_size	cdr3_aa	cdr3_nt
TRBV28	.	TRBJ2-3	.	CASSTSNSSPDTQYF	TGTGCCAGCAGTACCTCGAATAGTAGCCCAGATACGCAGTATTTT
TRBV7-9	.	TRBJ2-5	.	CASSFEPETQYF	TGTGCCAGCAGCTTTGAGCCGGAGACCCAGTACTTC
TRBV10-3	TRBD2	TRBJ2-1	.	CAISGGLAGPYNEQFF	TGTGCCATCAGTGGGGGCCTAGCGGGCCCCTACAATGAGCAGTTCTTC
TRBV5-5	TRBD2	TRBJ2-1	.	CASSSTGTSIEQFF	TGTGCCAGCAGCTCCACCGGGACTAGTATTGAGCAGTTCTTC
TRBV19	TRBD2	TRBJ2-5	.	CASSIVGSGGSWETQYF	TGTGCCAGTAGTATAGTTGGTAGCGGGGGGTCTTGGGAGACCCAGTACTTC
TRBV2	.	TRBJ2-7	.	CASSAGPNEQYF	TGTGCCAGCAGTGCGGGTCCCAACGAGCAGTACTTC
TRBV2	.	TRBJ2-5	.	CASTLSWETQYF	TGTGCCAGCACACTGAGCTGGGAGACCCAGTACTTC
TRBV5-1	TRBD2	TRBJ2-3	.	CASSLDGLGTDTQYF	TGCGCCAGCAGCTTGGATGGACTAGGCACAGATACGCAGTATTTT
TRBV3-1/TRBV3-2	TRBD1	TRBJ1-1	.	CASSHPGQGTEAFF	TGTGCCAGCAGCCACCCGGGACAGGGGACTGAAGCTTTCTTT
TRBV6-5	.	TRBJ2-2	few	CASSYSGQTNTGELFF	TGTGCCAGCAGTTACTCGGGGCAGACGAACACCGGGGAGCTGTTTTTT
TRBV9	.	TRBJ1-5	.	CASSGDSNNQPQHF	TGTGCCAGCAGCGGAGACAGTAACAATCAGCCCCAGCATTTT
TRBV7-3	TRBD2	TRBJ2-1	.	CASSLIGTSGGYSYNEQFF	TGTGCCAGCAGCTTAATTGGGACTAGCGGGGGATACTCCTACAATGAGCAGTTCTTC
TRBV7-3	TRBD1	TRBJ2-5	.	CASSSTGGDETQYF	TGTGCCAGCAGCTCTACAGGGGGCGATGAGACCCAGTACTTC
TRBV2	TRBD1	TRBJ1-5	.	CASSIQGGQPQHF	TGTGCCAGCAGTATTCAGGGGGGCCAGCCCCAGCATTTT
TRBV27	TRBD1	TRBJ1-1	.	CASSPQDRDWTEAFF	TGTGCCAGCAGTCCCCAGGACAGGGATTGGACTGAAGCTTTCTTT
TRBV19	.	TRBJ1-2	.	CATLDSYGYTF	TGTGCCACCCTGGACAGTTATGGCTACACCTTC
TRBV10-3	TRBD2	TRBJ2-1	.	CATSPSGGALGEQFF	TGTGCCACCTCCCCTAGCGGGGGGGCCTTAGGTGAGCAGTTCTTC
TRBV5-6	.	TRBJ2-1	.	CASSLVRGPRVSYNEQFF	TGTGCCAGCAGCTTGGTACGCGGGCCTAGAGTTTCCTACAATGAGCAGTTCTTC
TRBV29-1	TRBD1	TRBJ2-7	.	CSVQGQGGEQYF	TGCAGCGTCCAGGGACAGGGGGGCGAGCAGTACTTC
TRBV4-1	TRBD2	TRBJ2-7	.	CASSHPSGSGSYEQYF	TGCGCCAGCAGCCACCCTAGCGGGAGCGGCTCCTACGAGCAGTACTTC
TRBV19	.	TRBJ2-1	.	CASSIDTGGYNEQFF	TGTGCCAGTAGTATAGATACAGGCGGCTACAATGAGCAGTTCTTC
TRBV5-1	TRBD1	TRBJ1-1	.	CASSFGQVTEAFF	TGCGCCAGCAGCTTTGGACAGGTAACTGAAGCTTTCTTT
TRBV24-1	TRBD1	TRBJ1-5	.	CATSKGTGVNQPQHF	TGTGCCACCAGTAAAGGGACAGGGGTTAATCAGCCCCAGCATTTT
TRBV3-1/TRBV3-2	TRBD1	TRBJ1-4	few	CASSRGTGTEKLFF	TGTGCCAGCAGCCGCGGGACAGGGACTGAAAAACTGTTTTTT
TRBV2	TRBD2	TRBJ2-1	.	CASSEALGGTNHEQFF	TGTGCCAGCAGTGAAGCGCTGGGGGGGACCAACCATGAGCAGTTCTTC
TRBV9	.	TRBJ2-2	.	CASSPTGGELFF	TGTGCCAGCAGCCCCACGGGCGGGGAGCTGTTTTTT
TRBV3-1/TRBV3-2	TRBD1	TRBJ2-5	.	CASSQDRGETQYF	TGTGCCAGCAGCCAGGACAGGGGGGAGACCCAGTACTTC
TRBV2	TRBD1	TRBJ2-5	.	CASSEAQGTGQETQYF	TGTGCCAGCAGTGAAGCGCAGGGGACAGGGCAAGAGACCCAGTACTTC
TRBV2	.	TRBJ2-7	.	CASRLTGIDYEQYF	TGTGCCAGCAGACTTACAGGGATCGACTACGAGCAGTACTTC
TRBV2	.	TRBJ2-7	.	CASSDQGRGYEQYF	TGTGCCAGCAGTGATCAGGGGAGGGGGTACGAGCAGTACTTC
TRBV7-9	.	TRBJ1-2	.	CASSLQGSYGYTF	TGTGCCAGCAGCTTGCAGGGAAGCTATGGCTACACCTTC
TRBV6-2/TRBV6-3	TRBD2	TRBJ2-5	.	CASSPQRGTQETQYF	TGTGCCAGCAGTCCGCAGCGGGGGACGCAAGAGACCCAGTACTTC
TRBV3-1/TRBV3-2	.	TRBJ1-1	.	CASRLSNTEAFF	TGTGCCAGCAGACTATCAAACACTGAAGCTTTCTTT
TRBV4-1	.	TRBJ1-1	.	CASSQERSGVAFF	TGCGCCAGCAGCCAAGAGAGGTCTGGTGTAGCTTTCTTT
TRBV2	TRBD1	TRBJ2-7	.	CASSDGTGGFHEQYF	TGTGCCAGCAGTGATGGGACAGGGGGATTCCACGAGCAGTACTTC
TRBV18	.	TRBJ1-4	.	CASSPGSENEKLFF	TGTGCCAGCTCACCAGGGTCGGAGAATGAAAAACTGTTTTTT
TRBV5-8	TRBD1	TRBJ1-2	.	CASSTGGYTF	TGTGCCAGCAGCACAGGGGGTTACACCTTC
TRBV5-1	TRBD2	TRBJ2-1	.	CASSLPRLAGVREQFF	TGCGCCAGCAGCTTACCACGACTAGCGGGAGTTCGAGAGCAGTTCTTC